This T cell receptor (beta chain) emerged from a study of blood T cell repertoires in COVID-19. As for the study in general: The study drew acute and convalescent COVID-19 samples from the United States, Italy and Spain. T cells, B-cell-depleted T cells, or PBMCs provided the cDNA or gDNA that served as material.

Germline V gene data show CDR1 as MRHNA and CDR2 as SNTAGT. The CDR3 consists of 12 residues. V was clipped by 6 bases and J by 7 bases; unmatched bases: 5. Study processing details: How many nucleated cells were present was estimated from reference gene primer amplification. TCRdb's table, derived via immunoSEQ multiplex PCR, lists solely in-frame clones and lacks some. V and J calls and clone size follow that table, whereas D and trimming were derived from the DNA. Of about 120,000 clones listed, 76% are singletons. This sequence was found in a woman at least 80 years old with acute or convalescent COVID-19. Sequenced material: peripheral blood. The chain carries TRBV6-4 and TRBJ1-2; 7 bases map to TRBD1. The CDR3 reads CASSPDRVGYTF. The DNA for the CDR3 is TGTGCCAGCAGCCCCGACAGGGTTGGCTACACCTTC.